Each of the 28 T cell receptor beta chains below was sequenced from the same sample in a study of cytomegalovirus exposure and HLA in healthy donors. PCR was performed using 60 Vbeta and 13 Jbeta primers. TCRdb keeps only in-frame clones here, not all; method: immunoSEQ multiplex PCR. The data show roughly 240,000 clones, 85% seen once. The sequenced material came from PBMCs. These receptors were taken from a girl between 2 and 10 years old in good health and CMV-seronegative.

The count of this clone is one. This chain links TRBV2 with TRBJ1-5; D not certain. The CDR3 sequence is 14 residues long. V lost 3 bases and J 0 bases, leaving 6 bases between the germline ends. CDR1 is SNHLY and CDR2 is FYNNEI in the germline V gene. The CDR3 loop is CASSDRYSNQPQHF. Here the CDR3 DNA reads TGTGCCAGCAGTGACAGATATAGCAATCAGCCCCAGCATTTT. The full variable domain, rest sourced from reference TRBV2 and TRBJ1-5, is EPEVTQTPSHQVTQMGQEVILRCVPISNHLYFYWYRQILGQKVEFLVSFYNNEISEKSEIFDDQFSVERPDGSNFTLKIRSTKLEDSAMYFCASSDRYSNQPQHFGDGTRLSIL.

This chain joins TRBV7-3 and TRBJ2-2, with 7 bases aligning to TRBD1. The CDR3 is made up of 14 amino acids. Per germline, CDR1 SGHTA and CDR2 FQGTGA. Trimming cost V 4 bases and J 7 bases; bases outside gene matches: 6. CDR3 DNA sequence: TGTGCCAGCAGCTCTACAGGGGTTCACGGGGAGCTGTTTTTT. The encoded protein is CASSSTGVHGELFF.

The chain couples TRBV6-5 to TRBJ1-1; 8 bases agree with TRBD1. Germline trimming cut 2 bases from V and 1 base from J; bases unmatched to any gene: 3. Germline CDR1 MNHEY, CDR2 SVGAGI. CDR3 length: 15 amino acids. The CDR3: CASSYRQGWNTEAFF. The CDR3, as DNA: TGTGCCAGCAGTTACCGACAGGGGTGGAACACTGAAGCTTTCTTT.

This chain joins TRBV10-1 and TRBJ2-3; 14 bases fit TRBD2. V lost 3 bases and J lost 3; bases outside the gene matches: 8. The CDR3 totals 18 residues. Germline CDR1 WNHNN, CDR2 SYGVQD (reference sequence). The CDR3 reads CASSDPGLAGASTDTQYF. The CDR3 DNA follows: TGCGCCAGCAGTGACCCGGGACTAGCGGGAGCTAGTACAGATACGCAGTATTTT.

The rearrangement uses TRBV29-1 and TRBJ2-7; unclear D gene. There are 14 residues in the CDR3. V was cut by 0 bases and J by 6 bases, with 15 bases left in between. The germline gives CDR1 SQVTM, CDR2 ANQGSEA. CDR3 bases: TGCAGCGTTGAAGACGCTACCTTAACCGGCGAGCAGTACTTC. Translated: CSVEDATLTGEQYF.

The V call is TRBV10-1, the J call TRBJ2-3; 8 nucleotides line up with TRBD2. V was pared by 2 bases and J by 0 bases, with 4 bases of the junction left unmatched. The CDR3 consists of 16 residues. Germline loops: CDR1 WNHNN, CDR2 SYGVQD (reference sequence). This CDR3 reads CASSEGSSGSTDTQYF. The CDR3 bases are TGCGCCAGCAGTGAGGGGTCTAGCGGGAGCACAGATACGCAGTATTTT.

This chain uses TRBV5-1 with TRBJ1-5; weak D call: TRBD1 (6 bases). In germline, CDR1 is SGHRS, CDR2 YFSETQ. This CDR3 is 18 amino acids long. Trimming left V 0 bases short and J 0 bases short, with 16 bases between. This CDR3 is CASSLGLGGPGSNQPQHF. The CDR3 coding sequence is TGCGCCAGCAGCTTGGGCCTCGGGGGGCCGGGTAGCAATCAGCCCCAGCATTTT.

The J gene is TRBJ1-1, the V gene TRBV6-1; TRBD1 is a possible D gene (5 bases). The germline CDR1 and CDR2 sequences are MNHNS and SASEGT. Trimming left V 6 bases short and J 1 base short, with 12 bases between. This CDR3 contains 14 residues. The CDR3 DNA is TGTGCCAGCAGCGTTGGACAATCGAACACTGAAGCTTTCTTT. Encoded protein: CASSVGQSNTEAFF.

The rearrangement links TRBV6-1 to TRBJ2-1; 10 bases are a match to TRBD1. The J segment lost 8 bases and the V segment lost 6 bases, leaving 7 bases of the junction unmatched. The CDR3 is 14 amino acids. Germline V lookup: CDR1 MNHNS, CDR2 SASEGT. Here the CDR3 reads CASRAGTGVDEQFF. Here the CDR3 DNA reads TGTGCCAGCAGGGCCGGGACAGGGGTAGATGAGCAGTTCTTC.

The chain is built from TRBV25-1 and TRBJ1-2, with 7 bases aligning to TRBD1. Trimming removed 6 bases from V and 0 bases from J; junction bases left unmatched: 4. Germline assignment: CDR1 MGHDK and CDR2 SYGVNS. The CDR3 length is 14 residues. As DNA, the CDR3 is TGTGCCAGCAGAGAGGACAGGCCTAACTATGGCTACACCTTC. Protein product: CASREDRPNYGYTF.

This CDR3 is CASSVGGSGINYGYTF. CDR3 DNA: TGTGCCAGCAGCGTAGGAGGTTCGGGGATTAACTATGGCTACACCTTC. The chain combines TRBV9 with TRBJ1-2; no reliable D call. The CDR3 runs 16 residues. V was pared by 0 bases and J by 1 base, with 13 bases between. The germline V gene encodes CDR1 SGDLS and CDR2 YYNGEE.

V usage is TRBV6-5 and J usage is TRBJ2-3; TRBD2 matches at 9 bases. The V gene's germline CDR1 is MNHEY and CDR2 SVGAGI. Trimming removed 5 bases from V and 2 bases from J; junction bases left unmatched: 8. The CDR3 sequence is 16 residues long. CDR3 loop: CASSHFSGSNTDTQYF. The DNA of the CDR3 is TGTGCCAGCAGTCACTTTAGCGGGAGCAACACAGATACGCAGTATTTT.

The gene calls are TRBV5-1 and TRBJ2-5; D possibly corresponds to TRBD1 (5 bases). V was pared by 0 bases and J by 0 bases, with 6 bases between. From germline, CDR1 is SGHRS and CDR2 YFSETQ. The CDR3 sequence is 14 residues long. CDR3 residues: CASSLGQYQETQYF. The CDR3, as DNA: TGCGCCAGCAGCTTGGGACAGTACCAAGAGACCCAGTACTTC.

About this clone: A read error may account for a junction end that differs from germline. The chain employs TRBV15 and TRBJ2-5; tentatively, D is TRBD2 (6 bases). The CDR3 totals 13 residues. CDR1 and CDR2 (germline): LNHNV, YYDKDF (reference sequence). In DNA form, the CDR3 reads TGTGCCACCGCGGGACCCTACGGAGAGACCCGGTACTTC. It codes for CATAGPYGETRYF.

The chain is built from TRBV7-9 and TRBJ2-2; TRBD2 is a possible D gene (6 bases). CDR3 length: 13 amino acids. The V end lost 3 bases, the J end lost 7 bases, and 9 bases lay between the germline ends. In germline, CDR1 is SEHNR, CDR2 FQNEAQ (reference sequence). The CDR3: CASSFSEGGELFF. CDR3 DNA sequence: TGTGCCAGCAGCTTTTCGGAGGGCGGGGAGCTGTTTTTT.

This chain joins TRBV6-1 and TRBJ2-5; 9 bases line up with TRBD1. The J call may be incorrect, as the DNA end agrees better with TRBJ2-7. CDR1 and CDR2 from the germline V gene are MNHNS and SASEGT. The CDR3 extends over 15 amino acids. As DNA, the CDR3 is TGTGCCAGCAGTGAATGGGGGACAGGGACCTACGAGCAGTACTTC. Protein sequence: CASSEWGTGTYEQYF.

This rearrangement joins TRBV2 to TRBJ2-7, with 7 bases that match TRBD2. Trimming cost V 8 bases and J 2 bases; bases outside gene matches: 3. Germline V gene sequence: CDR1 SNHLY, CDR2 FYNNEI. The CDR3 is 12 amino acids. The CDR3 reads CASGLGPYEQYF. Here the CDR3 DNA reads TGTGCCAGCGGACTAGGTCCCTACGAGCAGTACTTC.

The J gene is TRBJ1-2, the V gene TRBV6-5; D is possibly TRBD1 (6 bases). From germline, CDR1 is MNHEY and CDR2 SVGAGI. Trimming left V 4 bases short and J 4 bases short, with 13 bases between. CDR3 length equals 14 residues. In DNA, the CDR3 is TGTGCCAGCAGTTTCTCCGGGACACCCTATGGCTACACCTTC. Encoded protein: CASSFSGTPYGYTF.

This chain connects TRBV7-3 to TRBJ2-1; D remains unclear. Trimming took off 2 bases at V and 1 base at J, with 9 bases between the two ends. The V gene's germline CDR1 is SGHTA and CDR2 FQGTGA. The CDR3 runs to 15 residues. DNA for the CDR3: TGTGCCAGCAGCTTACGATCGCTATCCTACAATGAGCAGTTCTTC. Amino acid sequence: CASSLRSLSYNEQFF.

Worth noting for this clone: The identical CDR3 is also encoded by other nucleotide sequences in the sample. The chain recombines TRBV7-9 with TRBJ2-1, with D perhaps matching TRBD1 (5 bases). The CDR3 runs 14 residues. From germline, CDR1 is SEHNR and CDR2 FQNEAQ (reference sequence). V was shortened by 1 base and J by 4 bases, with 8 bases between the two germline ends. Here the CDR3 DNA reads TGTGCCAGCAGCTTAGGCCAGGGTTACAATGAGCAGTTCTTC. This sequence encodes CASSLGQGYNEQFF.

The V and J genes are TRBV5-4 and TRBJ2-7; 9 positions agree with TRBD2. V lost 4 bases, J lost 0 bases, and 5 bases stayed unmatched. Germline V gene lookup returns CDR1 SGHNT and CDR2 YYREEE (reference sequence). The CDR3 runs to 15 residues. The CDR3: CASSQAGGFSYEQYF. The CDR3 DNA reads as TGTGCCAGCAGCCAAGCGGGAGGTTTCTCCTACGAGCAGTACTTC.

This chain links TRBV18 with TRBJ2-1; TRBD2 agrees at 7 bases. Germline CDR1 reads KGHSH; CDR2 reads LQKENI. The ends lost 2 bases at V and 5 bases at J; junction bases unmatched: 9. The CDR3 consists of 16 residues. The CDR3 DNA sequence: TGTGCCAGCTCACCAAGATGGCTAGCGGTAAACAATGAGCAGTTCTTC. Translated: CASSPRWLAVNNEQFF.

In its sample, this clone was seen once. This CDR3 is also generated by other DNA sequences in the sample. The J gene is TRBJ2-3, the V gene TRBV5-1, with 9 bases lining up with TRBD2. This CDR3 region has 16 residues. CDR1 and CDR2 (germline): SGHRS, YFSETQ. Germline trimming cut 0 bases from V and 0 bases from J; bases unmatched to any gene: 2. The CDR3 DNA reads as TGCGCCAGCAGCTTGGAGCTAGCGGGGAGCACAGATACGCAGTATTTT. Residues: CASSLELAGSTDTQYF.

The V call is TRBV19, the J call TRBJ1-5; 8 positions match TRBD1. The CDR3 extends over 16 amino acids. Germline assignment: CDR1 LNHDA and CDR2 SQIVND (reference sequence). The J segment lost 6 bases and the V segment lost 1 base, leaving 8 bases of the junction unmatched. CDR3 amino acids: CASSIVRTGRGQPQHF. The DNA for the CDR3 is TGTGCCAGTAGTATAGTCCGGACAGGGCGCGGTCAGCCCCAGCATTTT. The entire variable domain, with the rest obtained from reference TRBV19 and TRBJ1-5, is as follows: DGGITQSPKYLFRKEGQNVTLSCEQNLNHDAMYWYRQDPGQGLRLIYYSQIVNDFQKGDIAEGYSVSREKKESFPLTVTSAQKNPTAFYLCASSIVRTGRGQPQHFGDGTRLSIL.

The chain links TRBV6-5 to TRBJ1-4, with a tentative D call TRBD1 (5 bases). Germline values: CDR1 MNHEY, CDR2 SVGAGI. This CDR3 is 14 amino acids long. V shed 7 bases and J shed 7 bases, with 16 bases lying between them. CDR3 coding DNA: TGTGCCAGCACCCTTTCCCCAAGGGGTGAAAAACTGTTTTTT. This encodes CASTLSPRGEKLFF.

This chain uses TRBV18 with TRBJ1-5, with D maybe TRBD1 (5 bases). CDR1 is KGHSH and CDR2 is LQKENI in the germline V gene. V lost 4 bases and J lost 2, with 12 bases in between. The CDR3 spans 15 residues. The DNA of the CDR3 is TGTGCCAGCTCACGGGGCAGGGTGGGCAATCAGCCCCAGCATTTT. Translated, it gives CASSRGRVGNQPQHF.

The chain recombines TRBV29-1 with TRBJ1-1; unclear D gene. Germline values: CDR1 SQVTM, CDR2 ANQGSEA. This CDR3 has 11 residues. V gave up 6 bases and J gave up 4 bases, with 9 bases separating them. This CDR3 reads CSVAPGTEAFF. The CDR3 coding sequence is TGCAGCGTCGCCCCGGGCACTGAAGCTTTCTTT.

The chain employs TRBV25-1 and TRBJ1-2; 7 positions agree with TRBD1. V shed 5 bases, J shed 7 bases, and the junction held 16 bases outside the gene matches. This CDR3 region has 16 residues. Germline V gene data show CDR1 as MGHDK and CDR2 as SYGVNS. The CDR3 reads CASSHSGRGREGGYTF. In DNA form, the CDR3 reads TGTGCCAGCAGTCATTCCGGGAGGGGGCGAGAGGGTGGCTACACCTTC.